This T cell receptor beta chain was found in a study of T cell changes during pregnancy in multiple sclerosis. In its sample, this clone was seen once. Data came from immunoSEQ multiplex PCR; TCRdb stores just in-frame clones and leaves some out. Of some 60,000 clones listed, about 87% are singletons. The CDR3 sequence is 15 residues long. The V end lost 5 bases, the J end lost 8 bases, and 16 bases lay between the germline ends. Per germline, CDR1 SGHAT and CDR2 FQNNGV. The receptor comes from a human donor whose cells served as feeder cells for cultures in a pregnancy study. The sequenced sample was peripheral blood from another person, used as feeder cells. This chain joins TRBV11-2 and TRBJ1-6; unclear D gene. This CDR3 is CASSPILGVDSPLHF. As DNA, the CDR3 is TGTGCCAGCAGCCCCATCCTCGGGGTGGATTCACCCCTCCACTTT.